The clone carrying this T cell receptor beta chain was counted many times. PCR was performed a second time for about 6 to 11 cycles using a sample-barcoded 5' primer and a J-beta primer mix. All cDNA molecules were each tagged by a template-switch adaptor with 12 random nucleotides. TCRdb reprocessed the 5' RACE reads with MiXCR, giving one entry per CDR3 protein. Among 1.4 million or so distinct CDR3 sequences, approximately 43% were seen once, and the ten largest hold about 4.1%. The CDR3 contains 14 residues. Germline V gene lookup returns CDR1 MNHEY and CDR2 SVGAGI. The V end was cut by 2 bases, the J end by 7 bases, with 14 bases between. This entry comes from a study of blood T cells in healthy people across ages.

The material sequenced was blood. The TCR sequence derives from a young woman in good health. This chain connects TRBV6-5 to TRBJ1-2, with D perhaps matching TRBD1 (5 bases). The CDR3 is CASSYAGQVLGYTF. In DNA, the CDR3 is TGTGCCAGCAGTTACGCCGGACAAGTTCTTGGCTACACCTTC.